A selection of T cell receptor beta chains follows, all from one sample in a study of blood T cell repertoires in COVID-19. Libraries were prepared by immunoSEQ multiplex PCR; TCRdb keeps only in-frame clonotypes and omits some of them. The table lists 50,000 to 60,000 clones, more than 90% of them singletons. Sequencing was carried out using peripheral blood. Every receptor here comes from a woman older than 75 with acute or convalescent COVID-19. Each CDR3 is given without its conserved first and last residue.

v_gene,CDR3aa
TRBV4-3,ASSQAFKTGNYGYT
TRBV5-8,ASSFDRGNGYT
TRBV18,ASSHDTATNEKLF
TRBV5-1,ASSLPSGSNEQY
TRBV10-3,AINPGTRQDEQY
TRBV30,AWSLAAGRYGYT
TRBV28,ASSLQAYGYT
TRBV19,ASSGSGSREKLF
TRBV5-1,ASRSSSRGNTGELF
TRBV18,ASSTDRSTYEH
TRBV4-1,ASSQEWEAAATHQPQH
TRBV6-6,ASRIGQGVVGELF
TRBV28,ASSSSGQSGQPQH
TRBV24-1,ATSDSSGRAVAKNIQY
TRBV9,ASSPRTSGTDEQF
TRBV30,AWSVNSPYGYT
TRBV11-1,ASSAPGVGSPLH
TRBV6-5,ASRPRLGGYEQY
TRBV4-1,ASSLGPQGNTEAF
TRBV5-1,ASSPGGDTQY
TRBV11-3,ASSKTGGAALA
TRBV18,ASSRDTGPQETQY
TRBV7-8,ASSAPTSAYEQY
TRBV2,ASSDPRANTGELF
TRBV19,ASSLARVVWYQPQH
TRBV5-1,ASSLQGARANEKLF
TRBV4-1,ASSRLQGSYNSPLH
TRBV3-1/TRBV3-2,ASSPRWTGGHTGELF
TRBV7-6,ASSLGGEAYEQY
TRBV6-5,ASSLRDKRTDTQY
TRBV28,ASRPSGSVYEQY
TRBV6-2/TRBV6-3,ASSYGGTHQPQH
TRBV6-2/TRBV6-3,ASSYPKGVGANVLT
TRBV5-1,ASSLATGGVDEQF
TRBV7-2,ASSLSNAEGRYT
TRBV12-3/TRBV12-4,ASSPQVTTEAF
TRBV4-3,ASSQSRPGSTSGNTIY
TRBV3-1/TRBV3-2,ASSRSPGLAGGDEQY
TRBV9,ASTRSGRVNNEQF
TRBV19,ASRRTGGGVPYGYT
TRBV2,ASRGLPQATQY
TRBV9,ASRDSPGQGEPMNTEAF
TRBV30,AWRGGTSLSSTIY
TRBV5-1,ASSGPAANTGELF
TRBV12-3/TRBV12-4,ASTGHIAYEQY
TRBV12-3/TRBV12-4,ASSLGPYQPQH